These T cell receptor beta chains were read from a single sample in a study of T cell repertoires in cytomegalovirus infection. TCRdb ran MiXCR on the reads and lists one entry per CDR3 protein. Among 200,000 to 300,000 distinct CDR3 sequences listed, approximately 9% were seen once. Input material: PBMCs. The receptors come from a human donor in good health (CMV status not recorded). Some clones in this sample may be carry-over from other donors' samples. CDR3s include the opening cysteine and the closing phenylalanine or tryptophan. Fields, in order: D gene, CDR3 length, V gene, J gene, clone size, CDR3 protein, CDR3 DNA. A D gene is named only where the DNA matches it firmly. A row's size may be missing; if present it is once, few, many or a size class.

d_call: -
cdr3_length: 14
v_call: TRBV7-2
j_call: TRBJ2-5
clone_size: many
cdr3_aa: CASSPLQLQETQYF
cdr3_nt: TGTGCCAGCAGCCCCTTACAACTCCAAGAGACCCAGTACTTC

d_call: TRBD1
cdr3_length: 16
v_call: TRBV7-2
j_call: TRBJ1-2
clone_size: -
cdr3_aa: CASSRTGQAGNYGYTF
cdr3_nt: TGTGCCAGCAGCAGAACGGGACAGGCGGGAAACTATGGCTACACCTTC

d_call: TRBD1
cdr3_length: 14
v_call: TRBV19
j_call: TRBJ1-2
clone_size: few
cdr3_aa: CASSPTGGARGYTF
cdr3_nt: TGTGCCAGTAGCCCAACAGGGGGGGCCCGCGGCTACACCTTC

d_call: TRBD1
cdr3_length: 14
v_call: TRBV28
j_call: TRBJ1-4
clone_size: -
cdr3_aa: CASRGDRRNEKLFF
cdr3_nt: TGTGCCAGCAGGGGGGACAGGCGGAATGAAAAACTGTTTTTT

d_call: -
cdr3_length: 15
v_call: TRBV20-1
j_call: TRBJ1-6
clone_size: once
cdr3_aa: CSARDVGTRNSPLHF
cdr3_nt: TGCAGTGCTAGAGATGTCGGGACAAGAAATTCACCCCTCCACTTT

d_call: TRBD1
cdr3_length: 14
v_call: TRBV5-1
j_call: TRBJ2-2
clone_size: -
cdr3_aa: CASCRDRVTGELFF
cdr3_nt: TGCGCCAGCTGCCGGGACAGGGTCACCGGGGAGCTGTTTTTT

d_call: -
cdr3_length: 14
v_call: TRBV12-3/TRBV12-4
j_call: TRBJ2-2
clone_size: -
cdr3_aa: CASSFTRSTGELFF
cdr3_nt: TGTGCCAGCAGTTTCACTAGATCGACCGGGGAGCTGTTTTTT

d_call: -
cdr3_length: 14
v_call: TRBV7-8
j_call: TRBJ1-5
clone_size: many
cdr3_aa: CASSPGFRNQPQHF
cdr3_nt: TGTGCCAGCAGCCCAGGGTTTCGGAATCAGCCCCAGCATTTT

d_call: -
cdr3_length: 12
v_call: TRBV30
j_call: TRBJ1-2
clone_size: once
cdr3_aa: CALLRGVDGYTF
cdr3_nt: TGTGCCTTACTGAGGGGAGTCGACGGCTACACCTTC

d_call: -
cdr3_length: 14
v_call: TRBV7-2
j_call: TRBJ2-3
clone_size: many
cdr3_aa: CASSLGWATDTQYF
cdr3_nt: TGTGCCAGCAGCTTAGGCTGGGCCACAGATACGCAGTATTTT

d_call: -
cdr3_length: 16
v_call: TRBV5-1
j_call: TRBJ2-1
clone_size: -
cdr3_aa: CASSKIPTTGYNEQFF
cdr3_nt: TGCGCCAGCAGCAAAATTCCCACGACAGGCTACAATGAGCAGTTCTTC

d_call: -
cdr3_length: 16
v_call: TRBV6-2/TRBV6-3
j_call: TRBJ2-7
clone_size: many
cdr3_aa: CASEGIGTTASGEQYF
cdr3_nt: TGTGCCAGCGAGGGAATCGGTACGACAGCCTCTGGCGAGCAGTACTTC

d_call: -
cdr3_length: 15
v_call: TRBV6-1
j_call: TRBJ1-5
clone_size: -
cdr3_aa: CASSEGIARFQPQHF
cdr3_nt: TGTGCCAGCAGTGAAGGGATCGCCCGGTTCCAGCCCCAGCATTTT

d_call: TRBD2
cdr3_length: 16
v_call: TRBV7-2
j_call: TRBJ2-5
clone_size: many
cdr3_aa: CASSLESGRRQETQYF
cdr3_nt: TGTGCCAGCAGCTTGGAAAGCGGGAGAAGACAAGAGACCCAGTACTTC

d_call: -
cdr3_length: 15
v_call: TRBV7-8
j_call: TRBJ2-1
clone_size: few
cdr3_aa: CASSLAAANYNEQFF
cdr3_nt: TGTGCCAGCAGCCTAGCAGCTGCTAATTACAATGAGCAGTTCTTC

d_call: -
cdr3_length: 13
v_call: TRBV5-5
j_call: TRBJ2-2
clone_size: -
cdr3_aa: CASSFLSTGELFF
cdr3_nt: TGTGCCAGCAGCTTTTTAAGTACCGGGGAGCTGTTTTTT

d_call: TRBD1
cdr3_length: 17
v_call: TRBV19
j_call: TRBJ2-7
clone_size: -
cdr3_aa: CASSISRLTGAKREQYF
cdr3_nt: TGTGCCAGTAGTATAAGTAGGTTGACAGGGGCTAAAAGAGAGCAGTACTTC

d_call: -
cdr3_length: 16
v_call: TRBV7-2
j_call: TRBJ1-4
clone_size: many
cdr3_aa: CASSPTKTRGNEKLFF
cdr3_nt: TGTGCCAGCAGCCCCACGAAGACAAGGGGTAATGAAAAACTGTTTTTT

d_call: TRBD1
cdr3_length: 15
v_call: TRBV7-3
j_call: TRBJ1-1
clone_size: many
cdr3_aa: CASSRGTGGKSEAFF
cdr3_nt: TGTGCCAGCAGCAGAGGGACAGGGGGCAAGTCTGAAGCTTTCTTT

d_call: TRBD1
cdr3_length: 14
v_call: TRBV10-3
j_call: TRBJ1-1
clone_size: many
cdr3_aa: CAISASGTDTEAFF
cdr3_nt: TGTGCCATCAGTGCTTCCGGGACAGACACTGAAGCTTTCTTT

d_call: -
cdr3_length: 14
v_call: TRBV6-6
j_call: TRBJ2-7
clone_size: few
cdr3_aa: CASTRDGTFYEQYF
cdr3_nt: TGTGCCAGCACTAGGGACGGAACCTTCTACGAGCAGTACTTC

d_call: -
cdr3_length: 15
v_call: TRBV7-8
j_call: TRBJ2-5
clone_size: many
cdr3_aa: CASSLGSTGGETQYF
cdr3_nt: TGTGCCAGCAGCTTAGGGTCCACTGGAGGAGAGACCCAGTACTTC

d_call: TRBD2
cdr3_length: 14
v_call: TRBV7-2
j_call: TRBJ2-7
clone_size: many
cdr3_aa: CASSTLLAGGTQYF
cdr3_nt: TGTGCCAGCAGCACGCTCCTAGCGGGGGGGACGCAGTACTTC

d_call: TRBD1
cdr3_length: 15
v_call: TRBV12-3/TRBV12-4
j_call: TRBJ2-1
clone_size: -
cdr3_aa: CASSWTGGPYNEQFF
cdr3_nt: TGTGCCAGCAGCTGGACAGGGGGGCCCTACAATGAGCAGTTCTTC

d_call: TRBD1
cdr3_length: 15
v_call: TRBV7-9
j_call: TRBJ1-2
clone_size: many
cdr3_aa: CASSSSDREGYGYTF
cdr3_nt: TGTGCCAGCAGCTCCTCGGACAGGGAAGGCTATGGCTACACCTTC

d_call: -
cdr3_length: 14
v_call: TRBV6-2/TRBV6-3
j_call: TRBJ1-5
clone_size: many
cdr3_aa: CASSPTVSNQPQHF
cdr3_nt: TGTGCCAGCAGTCCTACAGTGAGCAATCAGCCCCAGCATTTT

d_call: TRBD1
cdr3_length: 15
v_call: TRBV5-5
j_call: TRBJ1-5
clone_size: -
cdr3_aa: CASSSGQVGNQPQHF
cdr3_nt: TGTGCCAGCAGCTCGGGACAGGTTGGCAATCAGCCCCAGCATTTT

d_call: TRBD1
cdr3_length: 14
v_call: TRBV6-2/TRBV6-3
j_call: TRBJ2-2
clone_size: many
cdr3_aa: CASRLTGPSGELFF
cdr3_nt: TGTGCCAGCAGACTGACAGGGCCATCCGGGGAGCTGTTTTTT

d_call: TRBD1
cdr3_length: 18
v_call: TRBV11-2
j_call: TRBJ2-5
clone_size: once
cdr3_aa: CASSTRTGAWVYQETQYF
cdr3_nt: TGTGCCAGCAGCACAAGAACAGGGGCGTGGGTCTACCAAGAGACCCAGTACTTC

d_call: TRBD1
cdr3_length: 15
v_call: TRBV7-2
j_call: TRBJ1-4
clone_size: many
cdr3_aa: CASSREGQAFEKLFF
cdr3_nt: TGTGCCAGCAGCCGCGAAGGACAGGCGTTTGAAAAACTGTTTTTT

d_call: TRBD1
cdr3_length: 16
v_call: TRBV7-2
j_call: TRBJ2-4
clone_size: many
cdr3_aa: CASSLTGGGAKNIQYF
cdr3_nt: TGTGCCAGCAGCCTGACAGGGGGCGGGGCCAAAAACATTCAGTACTTC

d_call: -
cdr3_length: 16
v_call: TRBV7-8
j_call: TRBJ1-5
clone_size: many
cdr3_aa: CASSLATGFTNQTQHF
cdr3_nt: TGTGCCAGCAGCTTAGCTACAGGGTTTACCAATCAGACCCAGCATTTT

d_call: TRBD2
cdr3_length: 15
v_call: TRBV7-2
j_call: TRBJ2-5
clone_size: many
cdr3_aa: CASIPSGGAVETQYF
cdr3_nt: TGTGCCAGCATCCCTAGCGGGGGGGCCGTAGAGACCCAGTACTTC

d_call: -
cdr3_length: 13
v_call: TRBV12-3/TRBV12-4
j_call: TRBJ1-1
clone_size: many
cdr3_aa: CASRGRMNTEAFF
cdr3_nt: TGTGCCAGCAGGGGACGGATGAACACTGAAGCTTTCTTT

d_call: -
cdr3_length: 16
v_call: TRBV11-2
j_call: TRBJ1-1
clone_size: many
cdr3_aa: CASSLTRAGLNTEAFF
cdr3_nt: TGTGCCAGCAGCTTAACCCGGGCGGGCCTGAACACTGAAGCTTTCTTT

d_call: TRBD2
cdr3_length: 15
v_call: TRBV20-1
j_call: TRBJ2-3
clone_size: few
cdr3_aa: CSARASGGAADTQYF
cdr3_nt: TGCAGTGCTAGGGCTAGCGGGGGGGCCGCAGATACGCAGTATTTT

d_call: -
cdr3_length: 14
v_call: TRBV20-1
j_call: TRBJ2-7
clone_size: -
cdr3_aa: CSAREEGAGYEQYF
cdr3_nt: TGCAGTGCTAGAGAGGAGGGAGCGGGCTACGAGCAGTACTTC

d_call: TRBD1
cdr3_length: 15
v_call: TRBV7-2
j_call: TRBJ1-6
clone_size: many
cdr3_aa: CASSLVETGSSPLHF
cdr3_nt: TGTGCCAGCAGCTTAGTCGAGACAGGGAGTTCACCCCTCCACTTT

d_call: -
cdr3_length: 12
v_call: TRBV29-1
j_call: TRBJ2-5
clone_size: -
cdr3_aa: CSFGQGGETQYF
cdr3_nt: TGCAGCTTTGGACAGGGAGGGGAGACCCAGTACTTC

d_call: TRBD2
cdr3_length: 17
v_call: TRBV20-1
j_call: TRBJ2-7
clone_size: many
cdr3_aa: CSARLASGGPISYEQYF
cdr3_nt: TGCAGTGCTAGACTAGCTAGCGGGGGCCCTATCTCCTACGAGCAGTACTTC

d_call: TRBD2
cdr3_length: 16
v_call: TRBV28
j_call: TRBJ2-1
clone_size: many
cdr3_aa: CASSSPATGGNNEQFF
cdr3_nt: TGTGCCAGCAGCTCTCCCGCTACGGGGGGTAACAATGAGCAGTTCTTC

d_call: TRBD2
cdr3_length: 13
v_call: TRBV29-1
j_call: TRBJ2-5
clone_size: many
cdr3_aa: CSGRLAGRETQYF
cdr3_nt: TGCAGCGGACGACTAGCGGGGAGAGAGACCCAGTACTTC

d_call: TRBD2
cdr3_length: 16
v_call: TRBV7-2
j_call: TRBJ2-5
clone_size: many
cdr3_aa: CASTRSIAGAQETQYF
cdr3_nt: TGTGCCAGCACTCGATCCATAGCGGGGGCACAAGAGACCCAGTACTTC

d_call: -
cdr3_length: 14
v_call: TRBV7-2
j_call: TRBJ1-2
clone_size: many
cdr3_aa: CASSFQGRSYGYTF
cdr3_nt: TGTGCCAGCAGCTTCCAAGGCAGGTCCTATGGCTACACCTTC

d_call: -
cdr3_length: 15
v_call: TRBV19
j_call: TRBJ1-2
clone_size: -
cdr3_aa: CASSAGAVQNYGYTF
cdr3_nt: TGTGCCAGTAGTGCGGGAGCCGTGCAAAACTATGGCTACACCTTC

d_call: -
cdr3_length: 18
v_call: TRBV7-8
j_call: TRBJ1-6
clone_size: many
cdr3_aa: CASSLIGQESSYNSPLHF
cdr3_nt: TGTGCCAGCAGCTTAATCGGGCAGGAGAGCTCCTATAATTCACCCCTCCACTTT

d_call: -
cdr3_length: 15
v_call: TRBV6-5
j_call: TRBJ2-7
clone_size: many
cdr3_aa: CASSYSNAGSYEQYF
cdr3_nt: TGTGCCAGCAGTTACTCGAATGCTGGATCCTACGAGCAGTACTTC

d_call: -
cdr3_length: 15
v_call: TRBV7-3
j_call: TRBJ1-5
clone_size: many
cdr3_aa: CASSLEGGRNQPQHF
cdr3_nt: TGTGCCAGCAGCTTAGAGGGGGGTCGCAATCAGCCCCAGCATTTT

d_call: -
cdr3_length: 16
v_call: TRBV7-8
j_call: TRBJ1-1
clone_size: many
cdr3_aa: CASSLDGLLSKTEAFF
cdr3_nt: TGTGCCAGCAGCTTAGATGGGTTATTATCGAAGACTGAAGCTTTCTTT

d_call: -
cdr3_length: 13
v_call: TRBV7-3
j_call: TRBJ2-1
clone_size: few
cdr3_aa: CASSLQGAPEQFF
cdr3_nt: TGTGCCAGCAGCTTACAAGGTGCCCCCGAGCAGTTCTTC

d_call: TRBD2
cdr3_length: 14
v_call: TRBV6-2/TRBV6-3
j_call: TRBJ2-1
clone_size: many
cdr3_aa: CASMGLAGVNEQFF
cdr3_nt: TGTGCCAGCATGGGACTAGCGGGAGTAAATGAGCAGTTCTTC

d_call: -
cdr3_length: 16
v_call: TRBV4-3
j_call: TRBJ2-7
clone_size: few
cdr3_aa: CASSQVWGLGAYEQYF
cdr3_nt: TGCGCCAGCAGCCAAGTGTGGGGGCTCGGGGCCTACGAGCAGTACTTC

d_call: -
cdr3_length: 17
v_call: TRBV4-3
j_call: TRBJ1-5
clone_size: -
cdr3_aa: CASSQDPPRYGNQPQHF
cdr3_nt: TGCGCCAGCAGCCAAGATCCCCCCAGGTATGGCAATCAGCCCCAGCATTTT

d_call: TRBD2
cdr3_length: 16
v_call: TRBV7-2
j_call: TRBJ2-7
clone_size: many
cdr3_aa: CASSFSSGRAMGEQYF
cdr3_nt: TGTGCCAGCAGCTTTTCTAGCGGGAGGGCCATGGGCGAGCAGTACTTC

d_call: TRBD1
cdr3_length: 15
v_call: TRBV7-9
j_call: TRBJ1-5
clone_size: many
cdr3_aa: CASSPWDRGNQPQHF
cdr3_nt: TGTGCCAGCAGCCCATGGGACAGGGGGAATCAGCCCCAGCATTTT

d_call: TRBD1
cdr3_length: 17
v_call: TRBV20-1
j_call: TRBJ2-1
clone_size: few
cdr3_aa: CSARTSFRDRALGEQFF
cdr3_nt: TGCAGTGCTAGGACCAGCTTCCGGGACAGGGCCTTAGGGGAGCAGTTCTTC